Below are 26 T cell receptor beta chains sequenced from a single sample in a study of cytomegalovirus exposure and HLA in healthy donors. Primers: 60 Vbeta forward and 13 Jbeta reverse. Clones were read by immunoSEQ multiplex PCR, and TCRdb kept only the in-frame ones, dropping some. Among more than 150,000 clones, 81% were seen once, and the ten largest hold approximately 1.2%. The sample comprised PBMCs. The receptors were gathered from a man aged 50 to 60 in good health and CMV-seropositive.

This chain connects TRBV5-1 to TRBJ2-3; 8 bases align to TRBD2. The CDR3 has 15 residues. Germline trimming cut 0 bases from V and 2 bases from J; bases unmatched to any gene: 2. CDR1 and CDR2 from the germline V gene are SGHRS and YFSETQ. The CDR3 sequence is CASSLGGLDTDTQYF. In DNA form, the CDR3 reads TGCGCCAGCAGCTTGGGGGGACTAGACACAGATACGCAGTATTTT.

The rearrangement links TRBV28 to TRBJ2-7; D call uncertain. The germline gives CDR1 MDHEN, CDR2 SYDVKM. CDR3 length: 12 amino acids. Trimming left V 3 bases short and J 3 bases short, with 6 bases between. The CDR3 reads CASSFGSYEQYF. The CDR3 DNA follows: TGTGCCAGCAGTTTTGGCAGCTACGAGCAGTACTTC.

This clone was observed once. This chain connects TRBV29-1 to TRBJ2-7, with TRBD1 matching 10 bases. The length of the CDR3 is 13 residues. Germline lookup yields CDR1 SQVTM and CDR2 ANQGSEA. V was pared by 7 bases and J by 4 bases, with 7 bases of the junction left unmatched. The DNA of the CDR3 is TGCAGCGGCGGGGACAGGGGAGGGTACGAGCAGTACTTC. It codes for CSGGDRGGYEQYF.

This clone was observed a handful of times. The CDR3 nucleotides read TGTGCTGGACAGGGCCCATACGAGCAGTACTTC. This codes for CAGQGPYEQYF. This chain joins TRBV30 and TRBJ2-7; 8 nucleotides line up with TRBD1. The CDR3 has 11 residues. The V gene's germline CDR1 is GTSNPN and CDR2 SVGIG (reference sequence).

This clone was observed once. This sequence joins TRBV7-6 and TRBJ2-7; the D is unclear. The ends were cut back, 1 base at V and 0 bases at J, with 7 bases in the middle. Germline CDR1 is SGHVS and CDR2 is FNYEAQ. The CDR3 totals 14 residues. The CDR3 region has the DNA TGTGCCAGCAGCTTAGAATGGAGCTCCTACGAGCAGTACTTC. Amino acids: CASSLEWSSYEQYF. The entire variable domain, with the rest obtained from reference TRBV7-6 and TRBJ2-7, is as follows: GAGVSQSPRYKVTKRGQDVALRCDPISGHVSLYWYRQALGQGPEFLTYFNYEAQQDKSGLPNDRFSAERPEGSISTLTIQRTEQRDSAMYRCASSLEWSSYEQYFGPGTRLTVT.

The rearrangement uses TRBV9 and TRBJ2-3; TRBD2 agrees at 8 bases. Trimming cost V 0 bases and J 2 bases; bases outside gene matches: 5. Looked up from germline, CDR1 is SGDLS and CDR2 is YYNGEE. CDR3 length: 16 amino acids. The CDR3 spells CASSVGAGGYTDTQYF. In DNA form, the CDR3 reads TGTGCCAGCAGCGTAGGGGCGGGGGGATACACAGATACGCAGTATTTT.

This clone was seen more than once but under ten times. V and J are TRBV9 and TRBJ1-2; TRBD1 aligns across 10 bases. The V gene end was trimmed by 3 bases and the J gene end by 5 bases; junction bases not matched to a gene: 7. Germline assignment: CDR1 SGDLS and CDR2 YYNGEE. The CDR3 runs to 15 residues. The CDR3 here is CASSAGQGVGYGYTF. In DNA form, the CDR3 reads TGTGCCAGCAGCGCCGGACAGGGGGTAGGGTATGGCTACACCTTC.

About this clone itself: A read error may account for a junction end that differs from germline. The chain recombines TRBV5-5 with TRBJ2-3, with D unclear. CDR1 is SGHKS, CDR2 YYEKEE, per germline (reference sequence). This CDR3 spans 17 amino acids. CDR3 residues: CAGSLFLDGSNTDTQYF. The CDR3 DNA is TGTGCCGGCAGCTTATTTCTAGATGGCAGCAACACAGATACGCAGTATTTT.

The V gene is TRBV28, the J gene TRBJ1-4; 7 positions match TRBD1. Germline V gene data show CDR1 as MDHEN and CDR2 as SYDVKM. V trimming: 6 bases; J trimming: 0 bases; junction bases outside the gene matches: 7. The CDR3 is 16 amino acids. CDR3 DNA sequence: TGTGCCAGCAGCTCAGCAGGGACAGCAACTAATGAAAAACTGTTTTTT. Protein: CASSSAGTATNEKLFF.

This sequence joins TRBV11-2 and TRBJ1-2; 10 nucleotides match TRBD1. V shed 5 bases and J 8 bases; nucleotides not matched to a gene: 11. The length of the CDR3 is 15 residues. Germline V lookup: CDR1 SGHAT, CDR2 FQNNGV. DNA of the CDR3: TGTGCCAGCAGCCGCAGGACAGGGGGGAATAAGGGCTACACCTTC. It is translated as CASSRRTGGNKGYTF.

This clone came up once. This chain links TRBV28 with TRBJ1-1; D is unclear. Germline loops: CDR1 MDHEN, CDR2 SYDVKM. CDR3 length: 14 amino acids. V lost 3 bases and J 5 bases, leaving 13 bases between the germline ends. DNA for the CDR3: TGTGCCAGCAGTTTCCGCGGAGTAGGAACTGAAGCTTTCTTT. This sequence encodes CASSFRGVGTEAFF.

CDR3 sequence (DNA): TGTGCCAGCAGCTTATGGGAGGCTAGCGGGAGTAATGAGCAGTTCTTC. Amino acids: CASSLWEASGSNEQFF. This sequence joins TRBV7-2 and TRBJ2-1, with 10 bases that match TRBD2. Looked up from germline, CDR1 is SGHTA and CDR2 is FQGNSA. The J segment lost 7 bases and the V segment lost 2 bases, leaving 8 bases of the junction unmatched. This CDR3 contains 16 residues.

The chain has TRBV13 and TRBJ2-1, with 10 bases matching TRBD1. CDR3 length: 16 residues. Germline V gives CDR1 PRHDT, CDR2 FYEKMQ (reference sequence). Trimming took 0 bases from V and 6 from J; bases not matched to a gene: 5. Here the CDR3 DNA reads TGTGCCAGCAGCTTAGGGGGACAGGGGTCACGCAATGAGCAGTTCTTC. It specifies CASSLGGQGSRNEQFF.

The chain is built from TRBV19 and TRBJ2-3; 9 bases fit TRBD2. V was pared by 3 bases and J by 5 bases, with 9 bases of the junction left unmatched. The CDR3 length is 16 residues. CDR1 LNHDA and CDR2 SQIVND come from the germline V gene (reference sequence). This chain's CDR3 is CASSIGGRAFEDTQYF. CDR3 nucleotides: TGTGCCAGTAGTATCGGCGGGAGGGCGTTTGAAGATACGCAGTATTTT.

The chain recombines TRBV4-3 with TRBJ2-3; weak D call: TRBD1 (5 bases). The germline gives CDR1 LGHNA, CDR2 YSLEER. Trimming removed 1 base from V and 1 base from J, with 15 bases in between. This CDR3 has 17 amino acids. CDR3 sequence: CASSQGLRWGGTDTQYF. The CDR3 DNA follows: TGCGCCAGCAGCCAAGGTCTGCGTTGGGGCGGCACAGATACGCAGTATTTT.

The rearrangement joins TRBV10-3 to TRBJ1-5; D uncertain. In germline, CDR1 is ENHRY, CDR2 SYGVKD. Trimming stripped 4 bases from V and 0 bases from J, with 10 bases between. This CDR3 contains 15 residues. In DNA form, the CDR3 reads TGTGCCATCAGTGCCGGGAGAGATAGCAATCAGCCCCAGCATTTT. Translating it yields CAISAGRDSNQPQHF.

The chain joins TRBV2 to TRBJ1-5; 10 nucleotides agree with TRBD1. Per germline, CDR1 SNHLY and CDR2 FYNNEI. The J segment lost 6 bases and the V segment lost 9 bases, leaving 11 bases of the junction unmatched. The CDR3 runs 15 residues. This chain's CDR3 is CASTGQGIGGQPQHF. The CDR3 DNA reads as TGTGCCAGTACGGGACAGGGGATCGGGGGTCAGCCCCAGCATTTT.

The rearrangement joins TRBV7-3 to TRBJ2-3, with TRBD2 as a possible D gene (5 bases). The CDR3 is 15 residues long. V shed 1 base and J shed 4 bases, with 12 bases lying between them. Germline-derived CDR1 and CDR2 are SGHTA and FQGTGA. DNA for the CDR3: TGTGCCAGCAGCTTAAGACCTTCCGGGGCAGATACGCAGTATTTT. As protein: CASSLRPSGADTQYF. The full variable domain, with the rest looked up from reference TRBV7-3 and TRBJ2-3, is GAGVSQTPSNKVTEKGKYVELRCDPISGHTALYWYRQSLGQGPEFLIYFQGTGAADDSGLPNDRFFAVRPEGSVSTLKIQRTERGDSAVYLCASSLRPSGADTQYFGPGTRLTVL.

The gene calls are TRBV5-4 and TRBJ2-3; 12 nucleotides align to TRBD2. Germline V gives CDR1 SGHNT, CDR2 YYREEE (reference sequence). The V gene end was trimmed by 0 bases and the J gene end by 3 bases; junction bases not matched to a gene: 5. This CDR3 contains 17 residues. This chain's CDR3 is CASSLAATSGSTDTQYF. CDR3 coding DNA: TGTGCCAGCAGCTTGGCCGCGACTAGCGGGAGTACAGATACGCAGTATTTT.

The gene calls are TRBV5-5 and TRBJ1-3; possibly TRBD1 for D (5 bases). V was trimmed by 0 bases and J by 3 bases, leaving 10 bases between them. CDR3 length: 15 amino acids. Germline CDR1 and CDR2: SGHKS and YYEKEE (reference sequence). DNA of the CDR3: TGTGCCAGCAGCTTGGGGCAGGGCTTTGGAAACACCATATATTTT. It codes for CASSLGQGFGNTIYF.

In this sample, this clone turned up a few times. V gene TRBV19 combines with J gene TRBJ2-7; D possibly corresponds to TRBD2 (5 bases). V lost 5 bases and J lost 0, with 8 bases in between. From germline, CDR1 is LNHDA and CDR2 SQIVND (reference sequence). The CDR3 extends over 13 amino acids. In DNA, the CDR3 is TGTGCCAGTAGTCAGGACTTCTCCTACGAGCAGTACTTC. Protein sequence: CASSQDFSYEQYF. The full variable domain, with the rest looked up from reference TRBV19 and TRBJ2-7, is DGGITQSPKYLFRKEGQNVTLSCEQNLNHDAMYWYRQDPGQGLRLIYYSQIVNDFQKGDIAEGYSVSREKKESFPLTVTSAQKNPTAFYLCASSQDFSYEQYFGPGTRLTVT.

J is TRBJ2-1 and V is TRBV7-6; 9 bases match TRBD2. Germline V gene lookup returns CDR1 SGHVS and CDR2 FNYEAQ. This CDR3 is 15 amino acids long. V gave up 5 bases and J gave up 5 bases; unmatched junction bases: 7. CDR3 bases: TGTGCCAGCAGCCCAAGCGGGGGGCCAAACAATGAGCAGTTCTTC. It specifies CASSPSGGPNNEQFF.

CDR3 sequence: CASSPWGTGGNYGYTF. CDR3 bases: TGTGCCAGCTCACCATGGGGCACAGGGGGTAACTATGGCTACACCTTC. This chain links TRBV18 with TRBJ1-2; 8 nucleotides line up with TRBD1. Per the germline V gene, CDR1 is KGHSH and CDR2 is LQKENI. The CDR3 has 16 residues. Unmatched junction bases numbered 6, after V lost 2 bases and J lost 1 base.

This clone occurred a few times. The chain uses TRBV11-2 and TRBJ2-7; 7 nucleotides agree with TRBD1. V shed 2 bases, J shed 2 bases, and the junction held 6 bases outside the gene matches. Germline-derived CDR1 and CDR2 are SGHAT and FQNNGV. This CDR3 comprises 15 residues. The CDR3 DNA sequence: TGTGCCAGCAGCTTATGGGACAGCCCGACCTACGAGCAGTACTTC. Translated, it gives CASSLWDSPTYEQYF.

CDR3 sequence: CASSYMSGAEKLFF. The CDR3 DNA follows: TGTGCCAGCAGTTATATGTCTGGGGCTGAAAAACTGTTTTTT. V usage is TRBV6-5 and J usage is TRBJ1-4; maybe TRBD1 (5 bases). The germline V gene has CDR1 MNHEY and CDR2 SVGAGI. Trimming stripped 3 bases from V and 7 bases from J, with 12 bases between. The CDR3 sequence is 14 residues long.

This chain joins TRBV9 and TRBJ1-3; unclear D gene. Trimming took 5 bases from V and 4 from J, leaving 10 bases between them. This CDR3 region has 13 residues. Germline V lookup: CDR1 SGDLS, CDR2 YYNGEE. CDR3 amino acids: CASSPAHGNTIYF. Written as DNA, the CDR3 is TGTGCCAGCAGTCCAGCGCACGGAAACACCATATATTTT.